Listed below are T cell receptor beta chains from one sample, sequenced in a study of cytomegalovirus exposure and HLA in healthy donors. Here immunoSEQ multiplex PCR was the method, and the copy in TCRdb shows in-frame clones only, minus some. The sample records roughly 130,000 clones, under 80% being singletons. Sequencing was performed on PBMCs. All receptors come from a man aged 18 to 30 in good health and CMV-seropositive. Each CDR3 is given with its conserved first and last residue. The D gene is left open where the match is weak. Clone size appears in some rows only: once, few, many, or a class for an expanded clone.

J,V,D,size,DNA,CDR3
TRBJ1-2,TRBV7-3,-,-,TGTGCCAGCAGCCCCGCCGGGGGGGCCTATGGCTACACCTTC,CASSPAGGAYGYTF
TRBJ2-7,TRBV18,-,-,TGTGCCAGCTCACCAGGGAGGATAGACCCCGGGCAGTACTTC,CASSPGRIDPGQYF
TRBJ1-1,TRBV25-1,-,-,TGTGCCAGCAGTGAACTGCGGGTCGGCACTGAAGCTTTCTTT,CASSELRVGTEAFF
TRBJ2-7,TRBV6-1,TRBD2,-,TGTGCCAGCAGTGTCCGGACTAGCGGGGACCTTAGCTCCTACGAGCAGTACTTC,CASSVRTSGDLSSYEQYF
TRBJ2-7,TRBV28,TRBD1,-,TGTGCCAGCAGTCTTCGGACAGGGCCCTACGAGCAGTACTTC,CASSLRTGPYEQYF
TRBJ1-4,TRBV5-1,TRBD1,-,TGCGCCAGCAGCCTACAGGGGGCCGGGGAAAAACTGTTTTTT,CASSLQGAGEKLFF
TRBJ2-5,TRBV19,-,-,TGTGCCAGTAGTATTTCTAAAGAGACCCAGTACTTC,CASSISKETQYF
TRBJ2-7,TRBV4-2,TRBD2,-,TGTGCCAGCAGCCAAGATTTGGCTAGCGGGACCTACGAGCAGTACTTC,CASSQDLASGTYEQYF
TRBJ2-3,TRBV4-2,TRBD2,-,TGTGCCAGCAGCCAAGCCGGACTAGCGGGGGGCCGAGATACGCAGTATTTT,CASSQAGLAGGRDTQYF
TRBJ2-3,TRBV7-9,-,-,TGTGCCAGCAGCTTAGGACTGAACACAGATACGCAGTATTTT,CASSLGLNTDTQYF
TRBJ2-7,TRBV29-1,TRBD2,-,TGCAGCGTTGAAGACGGGGGGACTAGCGGACCCTACGAGCAGTACTTC,CSVEDGGTSGPYEQYF
TRBJ2-3,TRBV5-4,-,few,TGTGCCAGCAGCCCGCATCCTAGCGGCACAGATACGCAGTATTTT,CASSPHPSGTDTQYF
TRBJ2-4,TRBV4-2,TRBD2,-,TGTGCCAGCAGCCAAGATGCAAGGACTAGCGGCTTGAACATTCAGTACTTC,CASSQDARTSGLNIQYF
TRBJ2-7,TRBV7-9,TRBD1,-,TGTGCCAGCAGCTTAAGGCTGGACAGGCAGTACGAGCAGTACTTC,CASSLRLDRQYEQYF
TRBJ2-5,TRBV5-1,TRBD2,once,TGCGCCAGCAGCTTGACGGGGGGCCAAGAGACCCAGTACTTC,CASSLTGGQETQYF
TRBJ1-4,TRBV7-3,TRBD1,-,TGTGCCAGCAGTCTCACAGGGGTGGCTAATGAAAAACTGTTTTTT,CASSLTGVANEKLFF
TRBJ1-2,TRBV5-1,-,once,TGCGCCAGCAGCTTAGGGACGGCGGGGCCTTATGGCTACACCTTC,CASSLGTAGPYGYTF
TRBJ1-4,TRBV12-2,-,few,TGTGCAAGTCGCTACAACCGGGTTCATGAGGAAAAACTGTTTTTT,CASRYNRVHEEKLFF
TRBJ2-1,TRBV6-5,-,-,TGTGCCAGCAGTAAGTACTCCGATGAGCAGTTCTTC,CASSKYSDEQFF
TRBJ1-2,TRBV28,-,-,TGTGCCAGCAGCCTAGGACGGGGAAGGGGCTACACCTTC,CASSLGRGRGYTF
TRBJ1-1,TRBV7-2,-,-,TGTGCCAGCAGCAGCAAGACAGGAACTGAAGCTTTCTTT,CASSSKTGTEAFF
TRBJ1-2,TRBV9,-,-,TGTGCCAGCAGCGTAGATGTAAGGGGAACAGACTACACCTTC,CASSVDVRGTDYTF
TRBJ2-7,TRBV19,-,-,TGTGCCAGTAGTACTCAGGGGACCCCCTACGAGCAGTACTTC,CASSTQGTPYEQYF
TRBJ2-3,TRBV28,TRBD2,-,TGTGCCAGCACTGTTCTAGCGGACACAGATACGCAGTATTTT,CASTVLADTDTQYF
TRBJ1-1,TRBV7-6,-,few,TGTGCCAGCAGCTCGGACAGGAACACTGAAGCTTTCTTT,CASSSDRNTEAFF
TRBJ2-3,TRBV5-6,-,few,TGTGCCAGCAGCTTAGGGCGACAGTCCAGGAATACGCAGTATTTT,CASSLGRQSRNTQYF
TRBJ1-2,TRBV11-2,-,-,TGTGCCAGCAGCTTAGGGGGCTTAGGCTACACCTTC,CASSLGGLGYTF
TRBJ2-7,TRBV7-6,TRBD2,-,TGTGCCAGCAGCGCGGGGGGTATTGGACGGAACTACGAGCAGTACTTC,CASSAGGIGRNYEQYF
TRBJ2-1,TRBV15,TRBD1,-,TGTGCCACCAGCAGAGATGTCGGGACAGGAAACAATGAGCAGTTCTTC,CATSRDVGTGNNEQFF
TRBJ2-1,TRBV2,-,-,TGTGCCAGCAGCTCCGGACAGCTAGCCTACAATGAGCAGTTCTTC,CASSSGQLAYNEQFF
TRBJ2-2,TRBV27,TRBD1,few,TGTGCCAGCAGTTTAAGGGACAGGGGCCCTATTGGCACCGGGGAGCTGTTTTTT,CASSLRDRGPIGTGELFF
TRBJ2-1,TRBV5-1,TRBD2,few,TGCGCCAGCAGGGCCGGGACTAGCGGGTCCAATGAGCAGTTCTTC,CASRAGTSGSNEQFF
TRBJ2-2,TRBV6-4,-,-,TGTGCCAGCAGTAGCGGTAGCACCGGGGAGCTGTTTTTT,CASSSGSTGELFF
TRBJ2-3,TRBV7-9,-,-,TGTGCCAGCAGTTTAGGATGGGCAGGGGTCCCTACAGATACGCAGTATTTT,CASSLGWAGVPTDTQYF
TRBJ1-5,TRBV2,TRBD1,-,TGTGCCAGCAGCCGGACCGGGACAGGGGGCGGGCAGCCCCAGCATTTT,CASSRTGTGGGQPQHF
TRBJ2-7,TRBV19,TRBD1,few,TGTGCCAGTAGGACAGGGGTCGGCTCCTACGAGCAGTACTTC,CASRTGVGSYEQYF
TRBJ2-3,TRBV7-9,-,-,TGTGCCAGCAGCTTAGGATACGGGAGTAAAAATACGCAGTATTTT,CASSLGYGSKNTQYF
TRBJ1-3,TRBV7-8,-,few,TGTGCCAGCAGCTTAGCGCGTTCTGGAAACACCATATATTTT,CASSLARSGNTIYF
TRBJ1-5,TRBV30,-,-,TGTGCCTGGAGCGAACAGGGTAGTCAGCCCCAGCATTTT,CAWSEQGSQPQHF
TRBJ1-5,TRBV7-9,TRBD1,-,TGTGCCAGCAGTTACTCGGGACAGGGGCCCGGAAGCAATCAGCCCCAGCATTTT,CASSYSGQGPGSNQPQHF
TRBJ1-5,TRBV6-5,TRBD1,-,TGTGCCAGCAGTTGGGGACAGGGAGGCCAGCCCCAGCATTTT,CASSWGQGGQPQHF
TRBJ2-5,TRBV6-5,TRBD1,-,TGTGCCAGCAGTTACCGTCGGACAGGGCTGGCGGAGACCCAGTACTTC,CASSYRRTGLAETQYF